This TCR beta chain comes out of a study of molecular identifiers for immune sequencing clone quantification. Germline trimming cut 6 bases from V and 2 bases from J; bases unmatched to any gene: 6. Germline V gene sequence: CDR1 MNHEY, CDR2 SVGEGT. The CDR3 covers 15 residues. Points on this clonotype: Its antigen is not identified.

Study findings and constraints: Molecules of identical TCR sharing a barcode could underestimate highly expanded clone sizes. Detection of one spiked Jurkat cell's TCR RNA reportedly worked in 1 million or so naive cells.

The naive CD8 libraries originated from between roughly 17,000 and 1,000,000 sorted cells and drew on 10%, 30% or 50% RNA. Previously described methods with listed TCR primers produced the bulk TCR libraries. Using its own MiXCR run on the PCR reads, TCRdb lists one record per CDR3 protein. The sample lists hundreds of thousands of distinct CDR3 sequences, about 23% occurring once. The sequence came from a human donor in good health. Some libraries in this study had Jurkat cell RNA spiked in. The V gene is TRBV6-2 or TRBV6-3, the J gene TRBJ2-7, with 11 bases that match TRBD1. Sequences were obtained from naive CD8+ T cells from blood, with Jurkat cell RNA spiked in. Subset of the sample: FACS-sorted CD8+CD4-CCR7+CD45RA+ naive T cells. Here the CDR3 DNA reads TGTGCCAGCAGCCAACCGGGACAGGGGGCCTACGAGCAGTACTTC. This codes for CASSQPGQGAYEQYF.